These 4 T cell receptor beta chains originate from one sample sequenced in a study of immune characterization of retroperitoneal liposarcoma. TCRdb recomputed calls from the PCR reads with MiXCR, one row per CDR3 protein. This sample carries approximately 10,000 distinct CDR3 sequences, roughly 28% of them seen once, and the ten largest clones take approximately 20%. The sequenced material came from blood. Receptors were obtained from a male donor with retroperitoneal liposarcoma.

This clonotype was found a few times. This rearrangement joins TRBV12-3 or TRBV12-4 to TRBJ2-1; 8 bases agree with TRBD2. The end of the DNA aligns better with TRBJ2-7, so the J call may be wrong. The CDR3 spans 13 residues. The CDR3: CASMRAGAYEQYF. The CDR3 DNA sequence: TGTGCCAGCATGCGAGCGGGAGCCTACGAGCAGTACTTC.

In DNA form, the CDR3 reads TGTGCCAGCAGCCTCCCGGGACAGGGCCTAGGAGGGGCCAACGTCCTGACTTTC. Translating it yields CASSLPGQGLGGANVLTF. This chain joins TRBV3-1 and TRBJ2-6, with 9 bases lining up with TRBD1. J lost 4 bases, V lost 4 bases, and 11 bases had no gene match. This CDR3 is 18 amino acids long. Germline loops: CDR1 LGHDT, CDR2 YNNKEL (reference sequence).

The genes are TRBV6-6 and TRBJ1-6, with D unresolved. The CDR3 sequence is 17 residues long. Germline CDR1 MNHNY, CDR2 SVGAGI (reference sequence). V lost 0 bases and J lost 2, with 11 bases in between. The CDR3 reads CASSYSERDPYNSPLHF. DNA of the CDR3: TGTGCCAGCAGTTACTCCGAAAGGGATCCCTATAATTCACCCCTCCACTTT.

This sequence joins TRBV6-1 and TRBJ1-6, with D possibly matching TRBD1 (5 bases). The V end was cut by 3 bases, the J end by 7 bases, with 13 bases between. This CDR3 has 15 amino acids. Germline V lookup: CDR1 MNHNS, CDR2 SASEGT. In nucleotides, the CDR3 is TGTGCCAGCAGTGACAGGGTGCGGTGGAATTCACCCCTCCACTTT. Residues: CASSDRVRWNSPLHF.